Below are 5 T cell receptor beta chains sequenced from a single sample in a study of spatial heterogeneity in lung cancer. From the 5' RACE reads, TCRdb called clonotypes with MiXCR, one entry per CDR3 protein. Of about 120,000 distinct CDR3 sequences listed, over 9% are singletons. The sample's time point: blood at routine non-recurrence follow-up after resection. Whole RNA, which was extracted from tumor, nontumor lung tissue or frozen PBMC, was sequenced without any cell sorting. The sample consisted of PBMCs, taken at follow-up. These receptors all stem from a male donor with early-stage non-small cell lung cancer.

This rearrangement joins TRBV6-1 to TRBJ2-7; TRBD1 matches 12 bases. This CDR3 is built from 14 residues. The V and J ends lost 6 bases and 2 bases, in that order; junction bases with no gene match: 2. Germline V gives CDR1 MNHNS, CDR2 SASEGT. The CDR3 loop is CASSGTGGPYEQYF. CDR3 DNA sequence: TGTGCCAGCAGCGGGACAGGGGGCCCCTACGAGCAGTACTTC.

This clonotype has a count of ten or more. This chain joins TRBV12-3 or TRBV12-4 and TRBJ2-7, with TRBD1 identical over 8 bases. The CDR3 is made up of 14 amino acids. Trimming cost V 7 bases and J 2 bases; bases outside gene matches: 7. The chain's CDR3 is CASKQGAKAYEQYF. CDR3 in DNA: TGTGCCAGCAAGCAGGGGGCGAAAGCCTACGAGCAGTACTTC.

A few counts support this clonotype. In DNA form, the CDR3 reads TGTGCCACCAGTCCCGGGGGGCAGGGAAGCTACGAGCAGTACTTC. Translation gives CATSPGGQGSYEQYF. This rearrangement joins TRBV24-1 to TRBJ2-7; tentatively, D is TRBD2 (7 bases). Trimming took off 6 bases at V and 3 bases at J, with 17 bases between the two ends. The CDR3 sequence is 15 residues long. The germline CDR1 and CDR2 sequences are KGHDR and SFDVKD.

In its sample, this clonotype was seen a few times. The chain uses TRBV4-1 and TRBJ2-3; 7 nucleotides line up with TRBD2. Per the germline V gene, CDR1 is MGHRA and CDR2 is YSYEKL. J gave up 2 bases and V 4 bases, and 12 bases lay outside the gene matches. CDR3 length equals 17 residues. The CDR3: CASSPLWAGDSTDTQYF. CDR3 bases: TGCGCCAGCAGCCCGCTTTGGGCGGGGGATTCCACAGATACGCAGTATTTT.

This clonotype was counted ten times or more. The chain uses TRBV20-1 and TRBJ1-5; TRBD1 might be the D (6 bases). Per germline, CDR1 DFQATT and CDR2 SNEGSKA (reference sequence). With 6 bases removed from V and 0 bases from J, the gap between germline ends came to 15 bases. The CDR3 has 15 residues. This CDR3 reads CSASTGTSSNQPQHF. Written as DNA, the CDR3 is TGCAGTGCCTCGACGGGGACAAGTAGCAATCAGCCCCAGCATTTT.